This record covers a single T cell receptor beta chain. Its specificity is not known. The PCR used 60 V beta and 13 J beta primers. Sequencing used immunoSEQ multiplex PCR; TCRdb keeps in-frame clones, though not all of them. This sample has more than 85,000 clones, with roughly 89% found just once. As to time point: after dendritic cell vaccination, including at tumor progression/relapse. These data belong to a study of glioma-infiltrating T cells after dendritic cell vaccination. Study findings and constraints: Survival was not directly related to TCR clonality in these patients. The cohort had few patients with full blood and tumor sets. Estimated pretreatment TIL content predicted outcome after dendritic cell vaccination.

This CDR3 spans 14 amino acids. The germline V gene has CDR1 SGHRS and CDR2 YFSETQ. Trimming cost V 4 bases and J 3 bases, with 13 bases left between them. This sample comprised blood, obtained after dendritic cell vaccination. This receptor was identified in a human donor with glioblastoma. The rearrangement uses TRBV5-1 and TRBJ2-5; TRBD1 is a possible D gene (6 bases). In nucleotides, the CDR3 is TGCGCCAGCAGCGTACAGGGTGTAGAAGAGACCCAGTACTTC. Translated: CASSVQGVEETQYF.